The T cell receptor (beta chain) described here comes from a study of cytomegalovirus exposure and HLA in healthy donors. About this clone itself: Its antigen is unknown.

The PCR employed 60 Vbeta primers together with 13 Jbeta primers. Only in-frame clones appear in the TCRdb table, and some are missing; sequencing was by immunoSEQ multiplex PCR. Seen here are roughly 170,000 clones, 80% to 90% observed once, and the top ten hold about 0.82%. Findings and caveats of the study: TCR beta sequences numbering 15,000 to 20,000 were associated with HLA alleles at 0.05 false discovery rate in a later analysis.

The CDR3 extends over 17 amino acids. V shed 3 bases and J shed 0 bases, with 15 bases lying between them. Germline V gene lookup returns CDR1 SNHLY and CDR2 FYNNEI. The sequence derives from a woman under 30 in good health and CMV-seronegative. The specimen was PBMCs. The chain carries TRBV2 and TRBJ2-1; the D gene is possibly TRBD2 (7 bases). CDR3 residues: CASSDTGGGSSYNEQFF. CDR3 DNA sequence: TGTGCCAGCAGTGACACGGGGGGCGGGAGCTCCTACAATGAGCAGTTCTTC. The whole variable domain, filled in from reference TRBV2 and TRBJ2-1, reads EPEVTQTPSHQVTQMGQEVILRCVPISNHLYFYWYRQILGQKVEFLVSFYNNEISEKSEIFDDQFSVERPDGSNFTLKIRSTKLEDSAMYFCASSDTGGGSSYNEQFFGPGTRLTVL.